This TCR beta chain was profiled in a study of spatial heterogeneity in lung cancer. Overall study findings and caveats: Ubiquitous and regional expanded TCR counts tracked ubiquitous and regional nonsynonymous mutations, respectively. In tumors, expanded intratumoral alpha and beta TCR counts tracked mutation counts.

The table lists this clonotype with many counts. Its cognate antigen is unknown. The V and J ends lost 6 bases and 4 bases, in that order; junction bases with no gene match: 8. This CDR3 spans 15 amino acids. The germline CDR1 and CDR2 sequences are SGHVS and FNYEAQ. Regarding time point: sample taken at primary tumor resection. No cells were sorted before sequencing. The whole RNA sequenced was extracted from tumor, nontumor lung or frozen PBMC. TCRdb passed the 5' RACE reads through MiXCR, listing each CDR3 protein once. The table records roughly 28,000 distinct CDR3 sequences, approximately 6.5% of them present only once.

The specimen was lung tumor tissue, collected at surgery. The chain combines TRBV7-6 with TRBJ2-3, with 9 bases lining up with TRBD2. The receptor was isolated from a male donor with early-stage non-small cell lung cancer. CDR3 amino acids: CASRVGGGASDTQYF. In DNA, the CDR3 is TGTGCCAGCAGAGTAGGCGGGGGGGCATCAGATACGCAGTATTTT.